The 12 T cell receptor beta chains given below trace back to one sample, sequenced in a study of cytomegalovirus exposure and HLA in healthy donors. Both 60 Vbeta primers and 13 Jbeta primers went into the PCR. The method was immunoSEQ multiplex PCR; TCRdb's version includes in-frame clones alone and lacks a portion of them. Of over 130,000 clones listed, roughly 76% are singletons. Sequenced input: PBMCs. The receptors here all came from a female donor in good health and CMV-seronegative.

The rearrangement joins TRBV15 to TRBJ2-1; 12 positions match TRBD2. After removal of 1 base from V and 9 bases from J, the junction contained 7 bases not matched to a gene. The CDR3 runs to 16 residues. Germline lookup yields CDR1 LNHNV and CDR2 YYDKDF (reference sequence). The CDR3 nucleotides are TGTGCCACCAGCAGAGGGGTGACTAGCGGGAGTATTGAGCAGTTCTTC. This gives the protein CATSRGVTSGSIEQFF.

In its sample, this clone was seen a few times. This chain uses TRBV6-1 with TRBJ2-1, with 13 bases lining up with TRBD2. The V and J ends lost 4 bases and 8 bases, in that order; junction bases with no gene match: 8. The CDR3 spans 16 residues. Germline V gene sequence: CDR1 MNHNS, CDR2 SASEGT. The CDR3 sequence is CASSARTSGGPHEQFF. CDR3 DNA sequence: TGTGCCAGCAGTGCTAGGACTAGCGGGGGCCCCCATGAGCAGTTCTTC.

The rearrangement links TRBV5-1 to TRBJ1-4; TRBD1 matches at 8 bases. Per the germline V gene, CDR1 is SGHRS and CDR2 is YFSETQ. The V segment lost 2 bases and the J segment 5 bases; nucleotides outside the gene matches: 2. The CDR3 loop spans 14 amino acids. The CDR3 is CASSLGTGNEKLFF. CDR3 bases: TGCGCCAGCAGCTTAGGGACAGGAAATGAAAAACTGTTTTTT. Combining the CDR3 with reference TRBV5-1 and TRBJ1-4 gives the whole variable domain KAGVTQTPRYLIKTRGQQVTLSCSPISGHRSVSWYQQTPGQGLQFLFEYFSETQRNKGNFPGRFSGRQFSNSRSEMNVSTLELGDSALYLCASSLGTGNEKLFFGSGTQLSVL.

V gene TRBV30 combines with J gene TRBJ2-1; 14 bases map to TRBD2. The trim removed 1 base at V and 7 bases at J, leaving 9 bases unmatched. Per germline, CDR1 GTSNPN and CDR2 SVGIG (reference sequence). The CDR3 is 17 residues long. Written as DNA, the CDR3 is TGTGCCTGGAGTGGGGAACGACTAGCGGGAGGGGTAAATGAGCAGTTCTTC. Its translation: CAWSGERLAGGVNEQFF.

The chain has TRBV4-2 and TRBJ1-2; TRBD1 is a possible D gene (6 bases). Germline values: CDR1 LGHNA, CDR2 YNFKEQ. This CDR3 spans 17 amino acids. V lost 0 bases to trimming and J lost 1 base, with 15 bases between them. CDR3 sequence: CASSQERNRDYNYGYTF. The CDR3 coding sequence is TGTGCCAGCAGCCAAGAGAGAAACAGGGATTATAACTATGGCTACACCTTC.

CDR3 nucleotides: TGTGCCAGCACCCCGGGACAGGGCCACAATGAGCAGTTCTTC. Translating gives CASTPGQGHNEQFF. The V call is TRBV9, the J call TRBJ2-1; TRBD1 aligns across 9 bases. CDR3 size: 14 residues. The germline V gene has CDR1 SGDLS and CDR2 YYNGEE. The J segment lost 5 bases and the V segment lost 6 bases, leaving 6 bases of the junction unmatched.

The gene calls are TRBV29-1 and TRBJ2-1; TRBD2 aligns across 10 bases. J was trimmed by 16 bases and V by 6 bases; bases with no gene match: 9. The CDR3 spans 11 residues. Germline values: CDR1 SQVTM, CDR2 ANQGSEA. Here the CDR3 DNA reads TGCAGCGTCCCGCTAGCGGGAGTATATTTCTTC. The encoded protein is CSVPLAGVYFF.

The chain couples TRBV6-5 to TRBJ1-4; TRBD1 matches at 11 bases. The CDR3 spans 16 residues. Trimming removed 0 bases from V and 7 bases from J; junction bases left unmatched: 4. CDR1 and CDR2 (germline): MNHEY, SVGAGI. Here the CDR3 reads CASSYSRDRGTEKLFF. The CDR3 DNA follows: TGTGCCAGCAGTTACTCAAGGGACAGGGGGACTGAAAAACTGTTTTTT.

The chain is built from TRBV29-1 and TRBJ2-2; TRBD1 might be the D (5 bases). The CDR3 runs to 11 residues. Germline CDR1 and CDR2: SQVTM and ANQGSEA. The V end was cut by 4 bases, the J end by 6 bases, with 6 bases between. CDR3 protein: CSVVGAGELFF. The CDR3 coding sequence is TGCAGCGTTGTAGGGGCCGGGGAGCTGTTTTTT.

The chain couples TRBV14 to TRBJ2-7; 10 nucleotides agree with TRBD1. The CDR3 extends over 15 amino acids. Losses at the gene ends were 3 bases for V and 4 bases for J; bases not matched to a gene: 6. Looked up from germline, CDR1 is SGHDN and CDR2 is FVKESK. The CDR3 DNA sequence: TGTGCCAGCAGCCAGCAGACAGGGGGCGCTTACGAGCAGTACTTC. It encodes CASSQQTGGAYEQYF.

The chain couples TRBV7-3 to TRBJ1-1, with D tentatively TRBD1 (6 bases). Germline V CDR1 and CDR2: SGHTA, FQGTGA. Between the trimmed V and J ends, which lost 5 bases and 1 base, there was a span of 11 bases. The CDR3 sequence is 14 residues long. Written as DNA, the CDR3 is TGTGCCAGCAGCGCTGGACAGCCGAACACTGAAGCTTTCTTT. Amino acids: CASSAGQPNTEAFF. Supplemented by reference TRBV7-3 and TRBJ1-1, the full variable domain reads GAGVSQTPSNKVTEKGKYVELRCDPISGHTALYWYRQSLGQGPEFLIYFQGTGAADDSGLPNDRFFAVRPEGSVSTLKIQRTERGDSAVYLCASSAGQPNTEAFFGQGTRLTVV.

The chain joins TRBV29-1 to TRBJ2-1; 8 bases are shared with TRBD2. The CDR3 totals 17 residues. Germline V CDR1 and CDR2: SQVTM, ANQGSEA. J gave up 2 bases and V 5 bases, and 14 bases lay outside the gene matches. The DNA for the CDR3 is TGCAGCGTTAGCGGGAGACCTCTCACGGAGGCCTACAATGAGCAGTTCTTC. Its protein is CSVSGRPLTEAYNEQFF.